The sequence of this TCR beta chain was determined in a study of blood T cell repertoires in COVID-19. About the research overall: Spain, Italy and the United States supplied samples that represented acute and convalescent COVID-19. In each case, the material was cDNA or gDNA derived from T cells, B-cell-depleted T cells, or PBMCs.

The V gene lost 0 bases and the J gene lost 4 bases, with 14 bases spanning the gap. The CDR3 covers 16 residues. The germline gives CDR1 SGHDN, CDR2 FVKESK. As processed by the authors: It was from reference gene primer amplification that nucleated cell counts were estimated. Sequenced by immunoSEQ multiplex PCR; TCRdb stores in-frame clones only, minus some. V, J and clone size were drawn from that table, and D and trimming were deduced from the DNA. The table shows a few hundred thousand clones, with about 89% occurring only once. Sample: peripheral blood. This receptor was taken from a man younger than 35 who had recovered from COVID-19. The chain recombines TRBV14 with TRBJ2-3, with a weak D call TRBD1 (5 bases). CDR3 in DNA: TGTGCCAGCAGCCAAGAAGGTCGGCAGGGCTCAGATACGCAGTATTTT. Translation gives CASSQEGRQGSDTQYF.